These 21 T cell receptor beta chains share one sample of origin, sequenced in a study of T cell responses to AZD1222 COVID-19 vaccine. Sequencing used immunoSEQ multiplex PCR; TCRdb keeps in-frame clones, though not all of them. The data hold fewer than 150,000 clones, with 90% to 95% observed a single time. The specimen was peripheral blood, collected 28 days after the second AZD1222 dose. The receptors shown here come from an adult who received the AZD1222 COVID-19 vaccine.

V usage is TRBV6-5 and J usage is TRBJ1-2; D is unclear. The CDR3 loop spans 15 amino acids. V was clipped by 0 bases and J by 4 bases, with 12 bases between them. Germline V CDR1 and CDR2: MNHEY, SVGAGI. This CDR3 reads CASSYSTGLGYGYTF. DNA of the CDR3: TGTGCCAGCAGTTACTCGACGGGTTTAGGCTATGGCTACACCTTC.

The chain combines TRBV18 with TRBJ2-3; D assignment may be TRBD1 or TRBD2 (5 bases each). Trimming removed 6 bases at V and 2 bases at J, with 15 bases between. CDR1 is KGHSH and CDR2 is LQKENI in the germline V gene. This CDR3 has 15 amino acids. The CDR3 DNA follows: TGTGCCAGCTCTCCGAGGGGACCGATCACAGATACGCAGTATTTT. Amino acid sequence: CASSPRGPITDTQYF.

The chain carries TRBV27 and TRBJ2-3, with 9 positions matching TRBD1. Germline CDR1 is MNHEY and CDR2 is SMNVEV (reference sequence). Germline trimming cut 6 bases from V and 4 bases from J; bases unmatched to any gene: 5. The CDR3 length is 14 residues. CDR3 in DNA: TGTGCCAGCAGCCGGACAGGGGCCCCAGATACGCAGTATTTT. It encodes CASSRTGAPDTQYF.

This chain joins TRBV7-2 and TRBJ1-1; the D is unclear. The CDR3 runs 14 residues. V lost 5 bases, J lost 6 bases, and 16 bases lay in between. CDR1 and CDR2 (germline): SGHTA, FQGNSA. The CDR3 coding sequence is TGTGCCAGCAGCCATAGGGAATTGGGTTCTGAAGCTTTCTTT. Amino acids: CASSHRELGSEAFF. The complete variable domain, with remaining parts taken from reference TRBV7-2 and TRBJ1-1, reads GAGVSQSPSNKVTEKGKDVELRCDPISGHTALYWYRQSLGQGLEFLIYFQGNSAPDKSGLPSDRFSAERTGGSVSTLTIQRTQQEDSAVYLCASSHRELGSEAFFGQGTRLTVV.

The rearrangement joins TRBV6-6 to TRBJ2-3; D is unclear. This CDR3 comprises 12 residues. CDR1 and CDR2 (germline): MNHNY, SVGAGI (reference sequence). V was pared by 6 bases and J by 2 bases, with 6 bases between. The CDR3 is CASSQSTDTQYF. Written as DNA, the CDR3 is TGTGCCAGCAGCCAGTCCACAGATACGCAGTATTTT.

The V call is TRBV7-8, the J call TRBJ2-1; D remains unclear. The germline CDR1 and CDR2 sequences are SGHVS and FQNEAQ. Trimming left V 5 bases short and J 2 bases short, with 13 bases between. The length of the CDR3 is 15 residues. This CDR3 is CASSLHRAAYNEQFF. The CDR3 DNA reads TGTGCCAGCAGCCTTCATAGGGCGGCCTACAATGAGCAGTTCTTC.

V and J are TRBV7-8 and TRBJ2-2, with 9 bases matching TRBD2. The CDR3 runs to 20 residues. Germline values: CDR1 SGHVS, CDR2 FQNEAQ. V shed 5 bases, J shed 5 bases, and the junction held 21 bases outside the gene matches. CDR3 DNA sequence: TGTGCCAGCAGCCCACGTCCGGGACTAGCCCTAGCTGGAAGGACCGGGGAGCTGTTTTTT. It translates to CASSPRPGLALAGRTGELFF.

The rearrangement uses TRBV18 and TRBJ2-3; no clear D. Germline CDR1 reads KGHSH; CDR2 reads LQKENI. The CDR3 contains 12 residues. The V end lost 5 bases, the J end lost 1 base, and 4 bases lay between the germline ends. The CDR3 is CASSSGTDTQYF. In nucleotides, the CDR3 is TGTGCCAGCTCAAGTGGCACAGATACGCAGTATTTT.

The CDR3: CASSVSGTTNEQFF. As DNA, the CDR3 is TGTGCCAGCAGCGTGTCCGGGACCACCAATGAGCAGTTCTTC. This chain uses TRBV7-9 with TRBJ2-1; D possibly matches TRBD1 or TRBD2 (5 bases each). Germline V gene lookup returns CDR1 SEHNR and CDR2 FQNEAQ (reference sequence). This CDR3 comprises 14 residues. Trimming removed 5 bases at V and 6 bases at J, with 14 bases between.

The V and J genes are TRBV7-2 and TRBJ2-1; D not certain. Trimming cost V 5 bases and J 2 bases, with 10 bases left between them. Per germline, CDR1 SGHTA and CDR2 FQGNSA. The CDR3 sequence is 14 residues long. The CDR3 region is CASSTRRTYNEQFF. The CDR3 DNA sequence: TGTGCCAGCAGCACCCGACGGACCTACAATGAGCAGTTCTTC.

Only one count was recorded for this clone. The chain links TRBV5-1 to TRBJ2-7, with D unclear. The CDR3 covers 12 residues. The V gene's germline CDR1 is SGHRS and CDR2 YFSETQ. Trimming shortened V by 3 bases and J by 7 bases, and 11 bases separated the two germline ends. CDR3 nucleotide sequence: TGCGCCAGCAGCTACGGCCCCGGGGAGCAGTACTTC. Protein product: CASSYGPGEQYF. Full variable domain (outside the CDR3, taken from reference TRBV5-1 and TRBJ2-7): KAGVTQTPRYLIKTRGQQVTLSCSPISGHRSVSWYQQTPGQGLQFLFEYFSETQRNKGNFPGRFSGRQFSNSRSEMNVSTLELGDSALYLCASSYGPGEQYFGPGTRLTVT.

The chain joins TRBV6-5 to TRBJ1-6; D gene unclear. V was trimmed by 8 bases and J by 1 base, leaving 12 bases between them. The CDR3 runs 15 residues. Germline CDR1 MNHEY, CDR2 SVGAGI. The CDR3, as DNA: TGTGCCAGCCGCGTTATTGGTTCCTATAATTCACCCCTCCACTTT. It translates to CASRVIGSYNSPLHF.

V usage is TRBV7-9 and J usage is TRBJ1-6; 10 nucleotides agree with TRBD1. This CDR3 has 15 residues. J was trimmed by 7 bases and V by 6 bases; bases with no gene match: 6. CDR1 SEHNR and CDR2 FQNEAQ come from the germline V gene (reference sequence). The CDR3 protein is CASSPGTGANSPLHF. As DNA, the CDR3 is TGTGCCAGCAGTCCAGGGACAGGGGCGAATTCACCCCTCCACTTT.

This sequence joins TRBV7-9 and TRBJ1-1; unclear D gene. Per germline, CDR1 SEHNR and CDR2 FQNEAQ (reference sequence). Trimming stripped 3 bases from V and 0 bases from J, with 8 bases between. This CDR3 is built from 14 residues. The CDR3 nucleotides are TGTGCCAGCAGCTTGGGGATGGTGAACACTGAAGCTTTCTTT. Protein product: CASSLGMVNTEAFF.

The chain carries TRBV7-8 and TRBJ1-5, with 7 bases fitting TRBD1. With V trimmed by 2 bases and J by 7 bases, 11 bases remained unmatched. CDR3 length: 16 amino acids. Germline-derived CDR1 and CDR2 are SGHVS and FQNEAQ. This CDR3 is CASSLMGTVKGQPQHF. CDR3 bases: TGTGCCAGCAGCTTAATGGGGACAGTGAAAGGGCAGCCCCAGCATTTT.

This clone has a single count. The chain recombines TRBV5-6 with TRBJ2-3; 10 nucleotides match TRBD2. The germline gives CDR1 SGHDT, CDR2 YYEEEE. The CDR3 loop spans 16 amino acids. V trimming: 4 bases; J trimming: 4 bases; junction bases outside the gene matches: 9. DNA for the CDR3: TGTGCCAGCAGCAGCAGCGGGAGGGCGGTCCCAGATACGCAGTATTTT. Its translation is CASSSSGRAVPDTQYF. Variable domain in full (rest from reference TRBV5-6 and TRBJ2-3): DAGVTQSPTHLIKTRGQQVTLRCSPKSGHDTVSWYQQALGQGPQFIFQYYEEEERQRGNFPDRFSGHQFPNYSSELNVNALLLGDSALYLCASSSSGRAVPDTQYFGPGTRLTVL.

This clone showed up just once. The chain uses TRBV19 and TRBJ1-5; the match to TRBD1 covers 7 bases. The CDR3 covers 15 residues. V trimming: 4 bases; J trimming: 3 bases; junction bases outside the gene matches: 6. Germline V lookup: CDR1 LNHDA, CDR2 SQIVND (reference sequence). CDR3 region: CASSTNDRVNQPQHF. In DNA, the CDR3 is TGTGCCAGTAGTACTAACGACAGGGTCAATCAGCCCCAGCATTTT.

The gene calls are TRBV5-1 and TRBJ2-4, with TRBD1 matching over 10 bases. Per germline, CDR1 SGHRS and CDR2 YFSETQ. The CDR3 extends over 22 amino acids. J lost 0 bases, V lost 2 bases, and 20 bases had no gene match. The CDR3 region is CASSLGTGVLRRGIEAKNIQYF. In DNA, the CDR3 is TGCGCCAGCAGCTTAGGGACAGGGGTCCTTCGACGGGGAATTGAAGCCAAAAACATTCAGTACTTC. The complete variable domain, with remaining parts taken from reference TRBV5-1 and TRBJ2-4, reads KAGVTQTPRYLIKTRGQQVTLSCSPISGHRSVSWYQQTPGQGLQFLFEYFSETQRNKGNFPGRFSGRQFSNSRSEMNVSTLELGDSALYLCASSLGTGVLRRGIEAKNIQYFGAGTRLSVL.

This chain joins TRBV7-5 and TRBJ1-1; the D segment call TRBD1 is taken from the table without a DNA check. TRBV7-5 represents a pseudogene. The CDR3 totals 15 residues. In nucleotides, the CDR3 is TGTGTCAGAAGCTTAGTCGGTCAGGGGAGAACTGAAGCTTTCTTT. It yields the protein CVRSLVGQGRTEAFF.

The CDR3 sequence: CASSHRGGYEQYF. For the CDR3, the DNA is TGTGCCAGCAGCCACAGGGGCGGCTACGAGCAGTACTTC. This chain connects TRBV7-8 to TRBJ2-7; 7 nucleotides agree with TRBD1. CDR1 is SGHVS, CDR2 FQNEAQ, per germline. The J segment lost 3 bases and the V segment lost 5 bases, leaving 4 bases of the junction unmatched. This CDR3 spans 13 amino acids.

The gene calls are TRBV6-5 and TRBJ1-1; no clear D gene. The germline V and J ends were trimmed by 4 bases and 3 bases, with 15 bases remaining between them. The CDR3 is 15 amino acids. The germline V gene encodes CDR1 MNHEY and CDR2 SVGAGI. In DNA, the CDR3 is TGTGCCAGCAGTTCCGGAGACCCCGGGGACACTGAAGCTTTCTTT. This translates into CASSSGDPGDTEAFF.